These 21 T cell receptor beta chains originate from one sample sequenced in a study of identifying expanded T cells in peripheral blood. Sequencing was performed with immunoSEQ multiplex PCR; in TCRdb, only in-frame clones are kept and a portion is missing. Altogether 80,000 to 95,000 clones are present, 88% being singletons, with the ten largest covering approximately 4%. Material: blood. These receptors were taken from a person aged 18 to 75 in good health.

The V and J genes are TRBV5-1 and TRBJ1-2; TRBD1 matches 10 bases. The V gene's germline CDR1 is SGHRS and CDR2 YFSETQ. This CDR3 is built from 15 residues. V was clipped by 4 bases and J by 4 bases; unmatched bases: 7. As DNA, the CDR3 is TGCGCCAGCAGCCCGACAGGGGGCATTGGCTATGGCTACACCTTC. This sequence encodes CASSPTGGIGYGYTF.

The chain couples TRBV6-6 to TRBJ2-3; TRBD2 is a possible D gene (6 bases). V was trimmed by 5 bases and J by 0 bases, leaving 12 bases between them. The CDR3 totals 15 residues. From germline, CDR1 is MNHNY and CDR2 SVGAGI (reference sequence). The CDR3 here is CASSPSGDSTDTQYF. As DNA, the CDR3 is TGTGCCAGCAGTCCCTCGGGGGACAGCACAGATACGCAGTATTTT.

In its sample, this clone was seen once. The chain links TRBV28 to TRBJ2-6; the D is unclear. CDR1 is MDHEN and CDR2 is SYDVKM in the germline V gene. Trimming left V 5 bases short and J 0 bases short, with 11 bases between. The CDR3 loop spans 16 amino acids. Here the CDR3 DNA reads TGTGCCAGCAGTGCCCGATTCGACTCTGGGGCCAACGTCCTGACTTTC. It specifies CASSARFDSGANVLTF.

A single count supports this clone. This rearrangement joins TRBV11-2 to TRBJ1-4, with 9 positions matching TRBD1. Germline CDR1 SGHAT, CDR2 FQNNGV. This CDR3 region has 16 residues. Trimming at V came to 2 bases and at J to 0 bases, leaving 1 base not matched to a gene. The DNA of the CDR3 is TGTGCCAGCAGCTTAACAGGGGGCGCAACTAATGAAAAACTGTTTTTT. It codes for CASSLTGGATNEKLFF. The full variable domain, its missing parts supplied by reference TRBV11-2 and TRBJ1-4, is EAGVAQSPRYKIIEKRQSVAFWCNPISGHATLYWYQQILGQGPKLLIQFQNNGVVDDSQLPKDRFSAERLKGVDSTLKIQPAKLEDSAVYLCASSLTGGATNEKLFFGSGTQLSVL.

The chain employs TRBV6-4 and TRBJ2-5; D ambiguous. Germline V lookup: CDR1 MRHNA, CDR2 SNTAGT. V was cut by 4 bases and J by 4 bases, with 10 bases left in between. CDR3 length: 13 residues. The CDR3 coding sequence is TGTGCCAGCAGTGTTCAGCGAGGAGAGACCCAGTACTTC. Protein sequence: CASSVQRGETQYF.

The rearrangement links TRBV5-4 to TRBJ1-2, with D possibly TRBD1 on 6 matching bases. This CDR3 contains 13 residues. With 2 bases removed from V and 3 bases from J, the gap between germline ends came to 8 bases. Germline V gives CDR1 SGHNT, CDR2 YYREEE (reference sequence). CDR3 residues: CASSFRGDYGYTF. CDR3 nucleotide sequence: TGTGCCAGCAGCTTCAGGGGTGACTATGGCTACACCTTC.

The chain has TRBV7-3 and TRBJ2-2; TRBD2 matches 9 bases. V lost 5 bases to trimming and J lost 5 bases; unmatched junction nucleotides: 12. Germline V lookup: CDR1 SGHTA, CDR2 FQGTGA. This CDR3 spans 17 amino acids. The chain's CDR3 is CASSATPLAGMTGELFF. CDR3 bases: TGTGCCAGCAGCGCAACCCCACTAGCGGGTATGACCGGGGAGCTGTTTTTT. Looking up the rest from reference TRBV7-3 and TRBJ2-2 gives the full variable domain: GAGVSQTPSNKVTEKGKYVELRCDPISGHTALYWYRQSLGQGPEFLIYFQGTGAADDSGLPNDRFFAVRPEGSVSTLKIQRTERGDSAVYLCASSATPLAGMTGELFFGEGSRLTVL.

V usage is TRBV28 and J usage is TRBJ2-5; no definite D call. V lost 6 bases to trimming and J lost 1 base, with 9 bases between them. CDR3 length equals 13 residues. Looked up from germline, CDR1 is MDHEN and CDR2 is SYDVKM. CDR3 in DNA: TGTGCCAGCAGGTCAGGAGCCCAAGAGACCCAGTACTTC. It translates to CASRSGAQETQYF. The full variable domain, with the rest looked up from reference TRBV28 and TRBJ2-5, is DVKVTQSSRYLVKRTGEKVFLECVQDMDHENMFWYRQDPGLGLRLIYFSYDVKMKEKGDIPEGYSVSREKKERFSLILESASTNQTSMYLCASRSGAQETQYFGPGTRLLVL.

The chain recombines TRBV5-1 with TRBJ1-2; 9 bases map to TRBD1. The germline V gene has CDR1 SGHRS and CDR2 YFSETQ. The V segment lost 0 bases and the J segment 10 bases; nucleotides outside the gene matches: 4. This CDR3 comprises 13 residues. The CDR3 loop is CASSLGDRALYTF. In DNA, the CDR3 is TGCGCCAGCAGCTTGGGGGACAGGGCCCTCTACACCTTC.

The CDR3 here is CASSSLWTAQETQYF. CDR3 in DNA: TGTGCCAGCAGCTCCCTTTGGACAGCCCAAGAGACCCAGTACTTC. This chain joins TRBV7-6 and TRBJ2-5; possible D gene TRBD1, 6 bases. The CDR3 covers 15 residues. V gave up 4 bases and J gave up 1 base, with 13 bases separating them. Germline values: CDR1 SGHVS, CDR2 FNYEAQ. The full variable domain, its missing parts supplied by reference TRBV7-6 and TRBJ2-5, is GAGVSQSPRYKVTKRGQDVALRCDPISGHVSLYWYRQALGQGPEFLTYFNYEAQQDKSGLPNDRFSAERPEGSISTLTIQRTEQRDSAMYRCASSSLWTAQETQYFGPGTRLLVL.

The V call is TRBV30, the J call TRBJ2-2; unclear D gene. Germline V gives CDR1 GTSNPN, CDR2 SVGIG (reference sequence). V lost 1 base to trimming and J lost 7 bases, with 4 bases between them. The CDR3 length is 11 residues. As DNA, the CDR3 is TGTGCCTGGAGTGAAATCGGGGAGCTGTTTTTT. It encodes CAWSEIGELFF.

The chain couples TRBV4-1 to TRBJ2-7; 9 bases fit TRBD1. Per germline, CDR1 MGHRA and CDR2 YSYEKL. CDR3 length equals 17 residues. After removal of 0 bases from V and 3 bases from J, the junction contained 9 bases not matched to a gene. The CDR3 here is CASSQDVSGQGYYEQYF. CDR3 in DNA: TGCGCCAGCAGCCAAGATGTGTCCGGACAGGGGTACTACGAGCAGTACTTC.

This clone was counted once. The V and J genes are TRBV7-6 and TRBJ2-5; TRBD2 matches 11 bases. The CDR3 spans 16 residues. Germline CDR1 is SGHVS and CDR2 is FNYEAQ. Unmatched junction bases numbered 8, after V lost 3 bases and J lost 5 bases. This CDR3 reads CASSFLSGGAVETQYF. The CDR3 DNA reads as TGTGCCAGCAGCTTCCTTAGCGGGGGGGCCGTGGAGACCCAGTACTTC.

The J gene is TRBJ1-1, the V gene TRBV6-5, with D perhaps matching TRBD1 (6 bases). The CDR3 spans 14 residues. The germline gives CDR1 MNHEY, CDR2 SVGAGI. With 2 bases removed from V and 0 bases from J, the gap between germline ends came to 7 bases. The CDR3, as DNA: TGTGCCAGCAGTTACGGGGGCATGAACACTGAAGCTTTCTTT. This codes for CASSYGGMNTEAFF.

The chain employs TRBV6-4 and TRBJ2-3; the match to TRBD1 covers 8 bases. V lost 3 bases, J lost 4 bases, and 3 bases stayed unmatched. The CDR3 runs to 14 residues. Germline CDR1 MRHNA, CDR2 SNTAGT. CDR3 region: CASSDDRGPDTQYF. The CDR3 bases are TGTGCCAGCAGTGATGACAGGGGTCCAGATACGCAGTATTTT.

The chain is built from TRBV28 and TRBJ2-7; D uncertain. Germline V gene sequence: CDR1 MDHEN, CDR2 SYDVKM. CDR3 size: 12 residues. Trimming took 6 bases from V and 2 from J, leaving 8 bases between them. CDR3 in DNA: TGTGCCAGCAGCGCTTGGGCCTACGAGCAGTACTTC. Amino acid sequence: CASSAWAYEQYF.

This clone was picked up one time. The V gene is TRBV6-5, the J gene TRBJ2-7; 7 bases fit TRBD2. The CDR3 covers 14 residues. V trimming: 8 bases; J trimming: 2 bases; junction bases outside the gene matches: 9. Germline V gene sequence: CDR1 MNHEY, CDR2 SVGAGI. The CDR3 sequence is CASRRGLNAYEQYF. CDR3 DNA sequence: TGTGCCAGCCGTAGGGGACTAAATGCCTACGAGCAGTACTTC.

CDR3 sequence: CASSLGNYGYTF. CDR3 in DNA: TGTGCCAGCAGCTTGGGTAACTATGGCTACACCTTC. This chain uses TRBV5-5 with TRBJ1-2, with unresolved D. Germline V gene data show CDR1 as SGHKS and CDR2 as YYEKEE (reference sequence). There are 12 residues in the CDR3. Trimming removed 0 bases at V and 1 base at J, with 1 base between.

The V call is TRBV28, the J call TRBJ1-6, with unresolved D. This CDR3 is 15 amino acids long. V was shortened by 4 bases and J by 8 bases, with 15 bases between the two germline ends. In germline, CDR1 is MDHEN, CDR2 SYDVKM. In nucleotides, the CDR3 is TGTGCCAGCAGTTCCCGACTGGCTTTGGATTCACCCCTCCACTTT. Its protein product is CASSSRLALDSPLHF.

J is TRBJ1-5 and V is TRBV5-1; 7 bases agree with TRBD1. The V gene end was trimmed by 0 bases and the J gene end by 5 bases; junction bases not matched to a gene: 8. Per germline, CDR1 SGHRS and CDR2 YFSETQ. This CDR3 comprises 16 residues. This CDR3 reads CASSLEGRGGDQPQHF. The CDR3 DNA follows: TGCGCCAGCAGCTTGGAGGGCAGGGGGGGTGATCAGCCCCAGCATTTT.

This rearrangement joins TRBV9 to TRBJ2-7, with 11 bases identical to TRBD2. This CDR3 has 16 residues. Looked up from germline, CDR1 is SGDLS and CDR2 is YYNGEE. Losses at the gene ends were 0 bases for V and 7 bases for J; bases not matched to a gene: 9. CDR3 region: CASSVESLAGAGEQYF. CDR3 DNA: TGTGCCAGCAGCGTAGAATCACTAGCGGGGGCTGGTGAGCAGTACTTC.